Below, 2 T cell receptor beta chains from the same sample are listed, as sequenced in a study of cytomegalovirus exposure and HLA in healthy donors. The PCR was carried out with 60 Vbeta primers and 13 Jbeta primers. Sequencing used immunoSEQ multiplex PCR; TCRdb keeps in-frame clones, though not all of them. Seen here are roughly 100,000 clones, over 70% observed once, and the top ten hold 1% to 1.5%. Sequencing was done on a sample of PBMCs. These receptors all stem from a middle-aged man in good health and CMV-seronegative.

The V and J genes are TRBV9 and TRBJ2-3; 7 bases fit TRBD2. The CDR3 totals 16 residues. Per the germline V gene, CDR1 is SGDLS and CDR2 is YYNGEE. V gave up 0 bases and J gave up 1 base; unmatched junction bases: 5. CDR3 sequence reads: CASSVVGLAGTDTQYF. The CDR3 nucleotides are TGTGCCAGCAGCGTAGTGGGGCTAGCGGGCACAGATACGCAGTATTTT.

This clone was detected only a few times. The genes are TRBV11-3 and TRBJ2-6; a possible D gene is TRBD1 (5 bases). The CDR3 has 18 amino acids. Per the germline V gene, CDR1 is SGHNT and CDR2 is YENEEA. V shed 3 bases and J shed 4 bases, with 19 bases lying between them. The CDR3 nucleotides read TGTGCCAGCAGCTTCTGGGCCAGGGCCCTTTCCGGGGCCAACGTCCTGACTTTC. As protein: CASSFWARALSGANVLTF.